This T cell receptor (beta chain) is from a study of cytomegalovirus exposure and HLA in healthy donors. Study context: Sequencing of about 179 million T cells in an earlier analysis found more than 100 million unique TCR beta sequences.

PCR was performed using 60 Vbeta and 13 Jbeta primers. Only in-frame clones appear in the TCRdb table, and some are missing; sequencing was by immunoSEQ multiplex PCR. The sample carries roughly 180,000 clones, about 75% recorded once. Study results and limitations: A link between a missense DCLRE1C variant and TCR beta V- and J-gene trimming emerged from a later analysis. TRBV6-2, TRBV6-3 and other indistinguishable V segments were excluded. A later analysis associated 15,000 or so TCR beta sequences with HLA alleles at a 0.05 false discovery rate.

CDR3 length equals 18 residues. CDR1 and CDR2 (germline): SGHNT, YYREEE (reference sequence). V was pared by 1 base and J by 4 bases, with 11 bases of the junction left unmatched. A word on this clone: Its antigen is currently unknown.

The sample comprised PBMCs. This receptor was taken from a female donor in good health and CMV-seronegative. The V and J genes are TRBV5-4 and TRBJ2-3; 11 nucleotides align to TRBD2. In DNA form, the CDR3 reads TGTGCCAGCAGCTTGACAGGGGGAGGGACTAGCGGAGCAGATACGCAGTATTTT. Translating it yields CASSLTGGGTSGADTQYF.